This T cell receptor (beta chain) was documented in a study of T-cell reconstitution after alpha-beta-depleted transplantation in children. Per germline, CDR1 SGHDN and CDR2 FVKESK. V shed 0 bases and J shed 5 bases, with 11 bases lying between them. CDR3 length equals 15 residues. In its sample, this clonotype was seen a few times. This sample's TCRbeta library carried unique molecular identifier barcodes. TCRdb ran MiXCR on the PCR reads and lists one entry per CDR3 protein. In the table there are about a million distinct CDR3 sequences, under 30% of which are singletons. The sample in question was PBMCs, mostly from graft donor cells, obtained 360 days after TCRalphabeta/CD19-depleted stem cell transplant. The TCR was taken from a boy in the first two years of life who had a stem cell transplant for SCID, so the T cells may come from the graft donor. The J gene is TRBJ2-1, the V gene TRBV14; either TRBD1 or TRBD2 may fit D (5 bases each). The CDR3 reads CASSQDPGPNNEQFF. The CDR3 DNA reads TGTGCCAGCAGCCAAGATCCGGGACCTAACAATGAGCAGTTCTTC.